This T cell receptor beta chain was captured by sequencing in a study of CD8 T cells in Susac syndrome. TEMRA cells were FACS-enriched, and CD8+ and CD4+ T cells were isolated negatively. Germline loops: CDR1 SNHLY, CDR2 FYNNEI. V lost 9 bases, J lost 0 bases, and 13 bases stayed unmatched. The CDR3 covers 18 residues. The RNA, about 0.45 to 1 ug, was put through reverse transcription using random hexamers. With immunoSEQ multiplex PCR, TCR beta CDR3 was amplified across 54 Vbeta and 13 Jbeta. TCRdb processed the immunoSEQ multiplex PCR reads anew with MiXCR; each CDR3 protein has one entry. The sample contains some 260,000 distinct CDR3 sequences, about 85% of which appear only once.

The chain joins TRBV2 to TRBJ2-1; 11 nucleotides agree with TRBD2. Specimen: CD8+ T cells from PBMCs. This clonotype was obtained from a human donor with multiple sclerosis. The CDR3 protein is CARGEGTSGSSSYNEQFF. Written as DNA, the CDR3 is TGTGCCAGAGGGGAGGGGACTAGCGGATCAAGCTCCTACAATGAGCAGTTCTTC.